The TCR beta chain under discussion was sequenced for a study of T cell repertoires in cytomegalovirus infection. Study summary: CMV epitopes used comprised recently identified HLA-C-restricted ones and well-studied HLA-B-restricted ones. Public signatures in TCR beta pointed to CMV infection and matching HLA type. Whole-study findings and limits: There were carriers of CMV plus the relevant HLA, and cumulative public TCR beta family frequency identified them.

TCRdb passed the reads through MiXCR, listing each CDR3 protein once. The sample consists of approximately 590,000 distinct CDR3 sequences, roughly 42% of them appearing once. Remarks on this clonotype: Its antigen is unknown.

This CDR3 comprises 14 residues. V dropped 1 base and J dropped 5; count of bases not matched to a gene: 2. Looked up from germline, CDR1 is SGHTA and CDR2 is FQGNSA. The origin of this receptor is a human donor in good health (CMV status not recorded). Some clones in this sample may be carry-over from other donors' samples. V usage is TRBV7-2 and J usage is TRBJ2-5; 9 bases align to TRBD1. Sequences were derived from cultured PBMCs, sampled from culture after CMV antigen stimulation. The CDR3 sequence is CASSLDRGPETQYF. Written as DNA, the CDR3 is TGTGCCAGCAGCTTAGACAGGGGGCCCGAGACCCAGTACTTC.